Described below is a single T cell receptor (beta chain) sequence and its context. Profiled with immunoSEQ multiplex PCR; TCRdb holds only in-frame clones, not every one. Here the sample spans about 130,000 clones, 84% being singletons. This entry comes from a study of blood T cell repertoires in COVID-19. V lost 6 bases and J 2 bases, leaving 8 bases between the germline ends. The CDR3 runs 12 residues. The clonotype was recovered from a human donor in a cohort sampled during active COVID-19. This chain links TRBV12-3 or TRBV12-4 with TRBJ2-7; weak D call: TRBD1 (5 bases). Source material: peripheral blood. The CDR3 protein is CASSPDTYEQYF. CDR3 DNA: TGTGCCAGCAGCCCGGACACCTACGAGCAGTACTTC.